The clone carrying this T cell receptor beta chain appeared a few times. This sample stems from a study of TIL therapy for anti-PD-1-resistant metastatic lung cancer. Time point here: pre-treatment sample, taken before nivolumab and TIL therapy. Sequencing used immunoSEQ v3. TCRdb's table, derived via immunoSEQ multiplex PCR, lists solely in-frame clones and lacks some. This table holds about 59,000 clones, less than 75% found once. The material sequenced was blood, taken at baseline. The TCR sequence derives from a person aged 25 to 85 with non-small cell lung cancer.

The CDR3 DNA follows: TGTGCCAGTAGGAGGGATGAGACCCAGTACTTC. Protein: CASRRDETQYF. The rearrangement links TRBV19 to TRBJ2-5; D possibly corresponds to TRBD2 (5 bases). Trimming took 6 bases from V and 5 from J, leaving 7 bases between them. The CDR3 sequence is 11 residues long. Germline CDR1 is LNHDA and CDR2 is SQIVND (reference sequence).